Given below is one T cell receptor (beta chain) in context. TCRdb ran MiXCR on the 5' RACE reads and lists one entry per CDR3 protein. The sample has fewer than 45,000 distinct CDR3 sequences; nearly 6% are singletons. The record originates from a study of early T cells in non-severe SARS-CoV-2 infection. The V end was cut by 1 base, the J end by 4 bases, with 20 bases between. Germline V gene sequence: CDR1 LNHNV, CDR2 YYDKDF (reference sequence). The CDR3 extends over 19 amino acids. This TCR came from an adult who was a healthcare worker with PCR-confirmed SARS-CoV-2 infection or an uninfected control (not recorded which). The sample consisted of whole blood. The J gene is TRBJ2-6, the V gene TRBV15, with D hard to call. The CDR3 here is CATSRVGLGLVSGANVLTF. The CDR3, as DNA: TGTGCCACCAGCAGAGTGGGTCTCGGGTTGGTCTCAGGGGCCAACGTCCTGACTTTC.